This is a list of T cell receptor beta chains from one sample in a study of shared clonotypes between healthy human individuals. Clones were sequenced by immunoSEQ multiplex PCR, and TCRdb holds only the in-frame ones, with some missing. The sample comprises fewer than 1.4 million clones, 75% to 85% of which are singletons, and 0.55% to 0.7% rests with the top ten. The specimen was memory CD4+ T cells from PBMCs. Every receptor here comes from a man between 18 and 29 years old in good health. Some clones in this sample may be carry-over from other donors' samples. The CDR3 runs from the conserved cysteine through the conserved F or W. A D gene is named only where the DNA matches it firmly. Clone size is given for some rows only: seen once, a few or many times, or a class if the clone is expanded.

TRBV19	.	TRBJ1-5	16	TRBD1	CASSPRDRGNHQPQHF	TGTGCCAGTAGTCCCCGGGACAGGGGAAACCATCAGCCCCAGCATTTT
TRBV6-6	.	TRBJ1-2	13	.	CASSPGTVGGYTF	TGTGCCAGCAGTCCCGGGACGGTGGGGGGCTACACCTTC
TRBV25-1	.	TRBJ1-5	15	TRBD1	CASSGAGQGNQPQHF	TGTGCCAGCAGTGGGGCGGGACAGGGGAATCAGCCCCAGCATTTT
TRBV6-6	.	TRBJ1-2	13	.	CASSFTGSWGYTF	TGTGCCAGCAGTTTCACAGGGAGCTGGGGCTACACCTTC
TRBV9	few	TRBJ1-2	15	TRBD1	CASSPRQGQTDGYTF	TGTGCCAGCAGCCCCCGACAGGGCCAAACCGATGGCTACACCTTC
TRBV5-4	.	TRBJ1-2	15	.	CASSSSPQGIYGYTF	TGTGCCAGCAGCTCCAGCCCACAGGGAATCTATGGCTACACCTTC
TRBV28	.	TRBJ2-1	11	TRBD1	CASSFRDRQFF	TGTGCCAGCAGTTTCCGGGACAGGCAGTTCTTC
TRBV2	once	TRBJ2-7	15	.	CASSDGQNAFGEQYF	TGTGCCAGCAGTGATGGGCAGAACGCTTTTGGCGAGCAGTACTTC
TRBV28	.	TRBJ2-7	12	.	CASSLIPDEQYF	TGTGCCAGCAGTTTAATCCCCGACGAGCAGTACTTC
TRBV27	.	TRBJ1-1	12	.	CANPLGATEAFF	TGTGCCAACCCACTTGGGGCAACTGAAGCTTTCTTT
TRBV4-3	.	TRBJ2-1	15	.	CASSQVGGSYNEQFF	TGCGCCAGCAGCCAGGTGGGAGGATCCTACAATGAGCAGTTCTTC
TRBV5-4	many	TRBJ2-7	15	TRBD2	CASSLRTSGEGEQYF	TGTGCCAGCAGCTTGCGTACTAGCGGGGAAGGGGAGCAGTACTTC
TRBV5-1	.	TRBJ2-2	14	TRBD2	CASGLAGYTGELFF	TGCGCCAGCGGACTAGCGGGTTACACCGGGGAGCTGTTTTTT
TRBV10-3	.	TRBJ2-1	16	TRBD2	CAIRASSGRGYNEQFF	TGTGCCATCAGGGCCTCTAGCGGGAGAGGGTACAATGAGCAGTTCTTC
TRBV27	.	TRBJ1-3	12	.	CASTRPGNTIYF	TGTGCCAGCACCCGACCTGGAAACACCATATATTTT
TRBV25-1	.	TRBJ2-5	15	TRBD1	CASSVRGHDQETQYF	TGTGCCAGCAGTGTCAGGGGGCACGACCAAGAGACCCAGTACTTC
TRBV18	.	TRBJ2-7	15	TRBD2	CASSRGLAGSYEQYF	TGTGCCAGCTCACGGGGACTAGCGGGGTCCTACGAGCAGTACTTC
TRBV28	.	TRBJ2-7	14	.	CASGVPGQHYEQYF	TGTGCCAGTGGGGTTCCGGGACAACATTACGAGCAGTACTTC
TRBV10-3	.	TRBJ1-4	14	.	CAISESTGPAKLFF	TGTGCCATCAGTGAGTCAACAGGCCCGGCAAAACTGTTTTTT
TRBV11-1	.	TRBJ1-4	15	.	CASSANRAVGEKLFF	TGTGCCAGCAGCGCCAACAGGGCGGTCGGTGAAAAACTGTTTTTT
TRBV4-3	.	TRBJ2-3	16	TRBD2	CASSQHSRGGADTQYF	TGCGCCAGCAGCCAACACTCCCGGGGGGGGGCAGATACGCAGTATTTT
TRBV5-1	.	TRBJ2-3	16	TRBD1	CASAWLGTGNTDTQYF	TGCGCCAGCGCGTGGCTAGGGACAGGGAACACAGATACGCAGTATTTT
TRBV6-1	.	TRBJ1-1	12	.	CASSPGPTEAFF	TGTGCCAGCAGTCCGGGCCCGACTGAAGCTTTCTTT
TRBV11-3	.	TRBJ1-2	15	TRBD1	CASSRTGQVDYGYTF	TGTGCCAGCAGCAGGACAGGTCAGGTGGACTATGGCTACACCTTC
TRBV19	.	TRBJ2-5	14	.	CASSINGGGETQYF	TGTGCCAGTAGTATTAACGGGGGAGGAGAGACCCAGTACTTC
TRBV5-8	.	TRBJ2-5	14	.	CASSFQARAETQYF	TGTGCCAGCAGCTTTCAGGCCCGGGCGGAGACCCAGTACTTC